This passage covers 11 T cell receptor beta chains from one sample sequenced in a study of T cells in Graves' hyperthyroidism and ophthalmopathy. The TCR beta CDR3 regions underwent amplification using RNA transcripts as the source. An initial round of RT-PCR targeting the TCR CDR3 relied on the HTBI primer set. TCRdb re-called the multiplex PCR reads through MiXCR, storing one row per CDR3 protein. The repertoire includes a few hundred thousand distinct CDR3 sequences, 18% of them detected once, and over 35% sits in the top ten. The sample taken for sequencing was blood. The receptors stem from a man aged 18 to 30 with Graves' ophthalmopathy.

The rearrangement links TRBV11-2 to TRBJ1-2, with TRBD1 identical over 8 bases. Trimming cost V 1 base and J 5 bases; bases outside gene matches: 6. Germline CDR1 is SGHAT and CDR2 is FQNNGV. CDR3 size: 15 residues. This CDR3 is CASSLASTGEYGYTF. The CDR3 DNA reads TGTGCCAGCAGCTTAGCCTCGACAGGGGAGTATGGCTACACCTTC.

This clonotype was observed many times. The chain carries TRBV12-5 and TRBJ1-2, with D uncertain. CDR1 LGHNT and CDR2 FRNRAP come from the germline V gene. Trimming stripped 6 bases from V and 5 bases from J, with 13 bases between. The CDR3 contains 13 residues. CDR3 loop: CASGYNLVYGYTF. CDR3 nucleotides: TGTGCTAGTGGGTATAACCTCGTTTATGGCTACACCTTC.

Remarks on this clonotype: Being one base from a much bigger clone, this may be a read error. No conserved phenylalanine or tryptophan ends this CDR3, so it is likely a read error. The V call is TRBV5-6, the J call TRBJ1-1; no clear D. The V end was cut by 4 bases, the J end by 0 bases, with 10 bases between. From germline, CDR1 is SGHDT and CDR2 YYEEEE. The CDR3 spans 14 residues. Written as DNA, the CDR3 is TGTGCCAGCAGCGGGCCCGGGGTGAACACTGAAGCTTTCTCT. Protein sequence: CASSGPGVNTEAFS.

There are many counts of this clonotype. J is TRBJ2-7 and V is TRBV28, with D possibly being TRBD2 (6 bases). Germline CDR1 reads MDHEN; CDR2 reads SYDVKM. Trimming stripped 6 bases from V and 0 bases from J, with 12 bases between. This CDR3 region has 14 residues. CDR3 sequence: CASRVRGSSYEQYF. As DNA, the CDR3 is TGTGCCAGCAGGGTTCGGGGGAGCTCCTACGAGCAGTACTTC.

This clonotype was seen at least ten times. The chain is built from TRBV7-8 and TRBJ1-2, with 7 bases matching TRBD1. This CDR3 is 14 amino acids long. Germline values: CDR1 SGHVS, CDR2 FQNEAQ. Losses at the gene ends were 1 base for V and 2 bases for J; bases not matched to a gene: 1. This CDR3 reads CASSLGDSNYGYTF. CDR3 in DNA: TGTGCCAGCAGCTTAGGGGACAGCAACTATGGCTACACCTTC.

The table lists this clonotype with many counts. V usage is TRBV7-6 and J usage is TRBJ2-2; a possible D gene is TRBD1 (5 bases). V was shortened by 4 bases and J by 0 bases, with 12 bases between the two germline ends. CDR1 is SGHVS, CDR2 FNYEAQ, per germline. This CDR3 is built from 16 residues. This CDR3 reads CASSSVDTANTGELFF. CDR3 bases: TGTGCCAGCAGCTCAGTGGACACAGCGAACACCGGGGAGCTGTTTTTT.

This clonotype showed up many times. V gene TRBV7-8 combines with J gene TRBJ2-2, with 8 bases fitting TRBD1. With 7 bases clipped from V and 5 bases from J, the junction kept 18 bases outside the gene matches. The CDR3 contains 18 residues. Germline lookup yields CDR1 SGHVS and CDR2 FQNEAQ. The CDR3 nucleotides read TGTGCCAGCATGGGGCAGCTCGCCGGGACAGGCGGGACCGGGGAGCTGTTTTTT. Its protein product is CASMGQLAGTGGTGELFF.

This CDR3 is CASSFGYIETQYF. As DNA, the CDR3 is TGTGCCAGCAGTTTTGGGTACATAGAGACCCAGTACTTC. The rearrangement uses TRBV5-6 and TRBJ2-5; D call uncertain. The CDR3 runs to 13 residues. The germline CDR1 and CDR2 sequences are SGHDT and YYEEEE. Deletions cut 5 bases from V and 4 bases from J, with 12 bases between. Using reference TRBV5-6 and TRBJ2-5 for the parts outside the CDR3, the full variable domain is DAGVTQSPTHLIKTRGQQVTLRCSPKSGHDTVSWYQQALGQGPQFIFQYYEEEERQRGNFPDRFSGHQFPNYSSELNVNALLLGDSALYLCASSFGYIETQYFGPGTRLLVL.

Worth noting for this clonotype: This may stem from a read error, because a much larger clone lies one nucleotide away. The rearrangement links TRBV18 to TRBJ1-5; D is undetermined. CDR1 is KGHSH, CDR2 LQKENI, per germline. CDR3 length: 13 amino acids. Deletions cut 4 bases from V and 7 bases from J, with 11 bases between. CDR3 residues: CASSLIDGQPQHF. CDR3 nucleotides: TGTGCCAGCTCACTTATCGACGGACAGCCCCAGCATTTT.

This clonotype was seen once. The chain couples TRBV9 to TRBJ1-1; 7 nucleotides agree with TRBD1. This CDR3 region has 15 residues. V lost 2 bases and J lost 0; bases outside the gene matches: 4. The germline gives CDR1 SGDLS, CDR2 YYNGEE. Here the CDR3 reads CASSVTGNLNTEAFF. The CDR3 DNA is TGTGCCAGCAGCGTGACAGGGAACTTGAACACTGAAGCTTTCTTT.

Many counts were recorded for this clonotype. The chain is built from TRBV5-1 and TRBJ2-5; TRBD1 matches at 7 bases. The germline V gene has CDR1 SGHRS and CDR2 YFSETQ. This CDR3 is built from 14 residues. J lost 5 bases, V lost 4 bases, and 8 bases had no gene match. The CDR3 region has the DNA TGCGCCAGCAGCACACCCGGGACAGTGGAGACCCAGTACTTC. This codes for CASSTPGTVETQYF.